The present T cell receptor (beta chain) was sequenced within a study of CD8+ T cells in alopecia areata. The overall study: Patients remained on tofacitinib for 6 to 18 months and then went 6 months without it.

The CDR3 length is 13 residues. J lost 4 bases, V lost 5 bases, and 7 bases had no gene match. Per the germline V gene, CDR1 is GTSNPN and CDR2 is SVGIG (reference sequence). Extracted from the samples, RNA was reverse transcribed into cDNA to serve as the sequencing template. Assay: immunoSEQ multiplex PCR; the TCRdb copy retains only in-frame clones and omits some. The data show some 190,000 clones, around 66% seen once. Treatment here: oral pan-JAK inhibitor, 5-10 mg twice daily. The TCR comes from a human donor with alopecia areata. Sequences were derived from CD4+ T cells sorted from blood, sampled at week 44, from a patient treated with tofacitinib. The rearrangement uses TRBV30 and TRBJ1-1; 7 bases agree with TRBD1. CDR3 region: CAWWDSMSTEAFF. The DNA of the CDR3 is TGTGCCTGGTGGGACAGTATGAGCACTGAAGCTTTCTTT.